This note documents a single TCR beta chain sequence. The sample comes from a study of blood T cell repertoires in COVID-19. Study information: Acute-phase and convalescent COVID-19 samples originated in the United States, Italy and Spain. T cells, B-cell-depleted T cells, or PBMCs provided the cDNA or gDNA that served as material.

The assay was immunoSEQ multiplex PCR, and TCRdb's table has in-frame clones only and misses some. Of about 95,000 clones detected, approximately 88% appear once; the ten largest clones hold around 2.8%. The J segment lost 7 bases and the V segment lost 1 base, leaving 8 bases of the junction unmatched. Germline CDR1 reads SGHTA; CDR2 reads FQGNSA. The CDR3 is 16 residues long. The Seattle site enrolled patients during active infection and followed them longitudinally. Material for sequencing was peripheral blood. This TCR came from a man aged 45-65 years with COVID-19, enrolled during active disease. V is TRBV7-2 and J is TRBJ2-2, with 8 bases fitting TRBD1. Here the CDR3 reads CASSLEQGVAVGELFF. The CDR3 DNA is TGTGCCAGCAGCTTAGAACAGGGGGTAGCTGTCGGGGAGCTGTTTTTT.